The 5 T cell receptor beta chains below were found in one sample sequenced in a study of blood T cell repertoires in COVID-19. Assay: immunoSEQ multiplex PCR; the TCRdb copy retains only in-frame clones and omits some. The table lists 55,000 to 70,000 clones, 70% to 90% of them singletons, with 6% to 8.5% in the top ten. Sequencing was carried out using peripheral blood. The source is a man in his sixties with active or convalescent COVID-19.

This clone was counted a single time. The J gene is TRBJ2-5, the V gene TRBV7-9; 8 bases are a match to TRBD1. There are 17 residues in the CDR3. CDR1 is SEHNR and CDR2 is FQNEAQ in the germline V gene (reference sequence). V shed 1 base and J 2 bases; nucleotides not matched to a gene: 9. The CDR3 DNA follows: TGTGCCAGCAGCTTAGGGCAGGGGGCGATTAATCAAGAGACCCAGTACTTC. Translated: CASSLGQGAINQETQYF.

The CDR3 DNA follows: TGCGCCAGCAGCCCCAGGACAGTGGGTCCCTACAATGAGCAGTTCTTC. This translates into CASSPRTVGPYNEQFF. This chain uses TRBV5-1 with TRBJ2-1; D perhaps matches TRBD1 (6 bases). Germline V gives CDR1 SGHRS, CDR2 YFSETQ. Trimming took off 4 bases at V and 2 bases at J, with 16 bases between the two ends. CDR3 length: 16 residues.

This chain links TRBV24-1 with TRBJ1-1, with 10 bases matching TRBD1. The ends lost 5 bases at V and 6 bases at J; junction bases unmatched: 11. The CDR3 contains 16 residues. CDR1 and CDR2 (germline): KGHDR, SFDVKD. The CDR3 DNA is TGTGCCACCAGTGCGGGACAGGGGACCAAAGGCGCTGAAGCTTTCTTT. Protein: CATSAGQGTKGAEAFF.

This clone was detected only a few times. This chain connects TRBV6-4 to TRBJ2-3; a possible D gene is TRBD2 (6 bases). Germline V gene lookup returns CDR1 MRHNA and CDR2 SNTAGT. V lost 6 bases and J lost 6, with 25 bases in between. The CDR3 has 17 amino acids. The CDR3 DNA is TGTGCCAGCAGATCCCAAGGAGGACTAACGGTGTCGGATACGCAGTATTTT. This encodes CASRSQGGLTVSDTQYF.

CDR3 region: CASSSRVTNYGYTF. The CDR3 DNA is TGTGCCAGCAGCTCCCGGGTAACTAACTATGGCTACACCTTC. The rearrangement joins TRBV11-2 to TRBJ1-2, with D uncertain. Trimming shortened V by 4 bases and J by 0 bases, and 9 bases separated the two germline ends. Germline CDR1 is SGHAT and CDR2 is FQNNGV. This CDR3 is built from 14 residues.